The following is a TCR beta chain sequence with its context. TCRdb's table, derived via immunoSEQ multiplex PCR, lists solely in-frame clones and lacks some. The sample holds a few hundred thousand clones, around 85% seen once. Enrolled during active infection, Seattle patients were then followed longitudinally. The data are from a study of blood T cell repertoires in COVID-19. Study background: Collection of acute and convalescent COVID-19 samples took place in the United States, Italy and Spain.

This clonotype originated in a human donor with COVID-19, enrolled during active disease. The donor label of this sample is uncertain. Input material: peripheral blood.

The CDR3 loop reads CASSLLGAVLNTGELFF. CDR3 coding DNA: TGTGCCAGCAGCCTCCTAGGGGCGGTCTTGAACACCGGGGAGCTGTTTTTT. This chain connects TRBV9 to TRBJ2-2, with TRBD1 as a possible D gene (5 bases). V lost 4 bases and J 1 base, leaving 17 bases between the germline ends. The CDR3 is 17 amino acids. The germline CDR1 and CDR2 sequences are SGDLS and YYNGEE.